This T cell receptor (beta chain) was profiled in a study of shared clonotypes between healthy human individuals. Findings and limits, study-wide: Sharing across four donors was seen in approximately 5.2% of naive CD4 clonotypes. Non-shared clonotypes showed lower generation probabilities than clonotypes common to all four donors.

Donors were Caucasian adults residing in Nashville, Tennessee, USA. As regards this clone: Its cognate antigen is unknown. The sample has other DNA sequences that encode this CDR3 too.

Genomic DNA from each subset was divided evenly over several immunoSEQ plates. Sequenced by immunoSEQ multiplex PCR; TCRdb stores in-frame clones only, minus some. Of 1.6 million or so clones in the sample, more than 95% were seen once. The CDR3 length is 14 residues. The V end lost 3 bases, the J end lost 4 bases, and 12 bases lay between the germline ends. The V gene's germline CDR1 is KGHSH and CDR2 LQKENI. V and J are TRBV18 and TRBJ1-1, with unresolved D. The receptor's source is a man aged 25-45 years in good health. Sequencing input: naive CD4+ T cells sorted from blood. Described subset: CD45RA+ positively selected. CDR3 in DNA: TGTGCCAGCTCACCGGCGGGAGTGGGCACTGAAGCTTTCTTT. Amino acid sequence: CASSPAGVGTEAFF.